The entry below describes one TCR beta chain. What it binds is not known. Other DNA sequences from this sample encode an identical CDR3 as well. The sample originates from a study of shared clonotypes between healthy human individuals. Whole-study results and caveats: Non-shared clonotypes displayed generation probabilities falling below those of clonotypes present in all four donors. Naive subsets, compared against memory subsets, generally had larger estimated richness values.

Germline V lookup: CDR1 SGHTA, CDR2 FQGTGA. Germline trimming cut 5 bases from V and 1 base from J; bases unmatched to any gene: 3. This CDR3 has 15 residues. The data were produced by immunoSEQ multiplex PCR, yet TCRdb's version contains in-frame clones alone and is incomplete. In the table there are some 2.3 million clones, just over 90% of which are singletons. The donor population consisted of healthy HIV-negative adults with no recent acute infections or vaccinations. This chain connects TRBV7-3 to TRBJ2-1; 9 bases match TRBD2. The TCR was taken from a man between 18 and 35 years old in good health. Some clones in this sample may be carry-over from other donors' samples. What was sequenced was naive CD4+ T cells from PBMCs. Subset denoted: CD45RA+ positively selected. This CDR3 reads CASSLLAGSYNEQFF. The CDR3 DNA sequence: TGTGCCAGCAGCCTCCTAGCGGGGTCCTACAATGAGCAGTTCTTC.